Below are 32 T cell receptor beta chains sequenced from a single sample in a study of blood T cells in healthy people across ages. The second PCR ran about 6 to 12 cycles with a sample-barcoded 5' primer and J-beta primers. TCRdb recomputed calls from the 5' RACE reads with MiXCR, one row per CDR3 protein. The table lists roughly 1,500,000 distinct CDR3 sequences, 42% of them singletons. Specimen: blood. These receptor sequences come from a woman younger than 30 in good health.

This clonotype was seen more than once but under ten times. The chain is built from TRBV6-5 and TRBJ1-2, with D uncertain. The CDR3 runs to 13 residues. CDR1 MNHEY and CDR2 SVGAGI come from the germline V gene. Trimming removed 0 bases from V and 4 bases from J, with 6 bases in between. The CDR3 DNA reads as TGTGCCAGCAGTTACTCGATCGCCTATGGCTACACCTTC. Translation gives CASSYSIAYGYTF.

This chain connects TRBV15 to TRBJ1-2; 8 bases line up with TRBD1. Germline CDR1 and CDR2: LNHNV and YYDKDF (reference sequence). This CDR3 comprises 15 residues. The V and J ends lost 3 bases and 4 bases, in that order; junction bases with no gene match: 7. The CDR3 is CATSRRQGWGYGYTF. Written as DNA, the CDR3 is TGTGCCACCAGCAGGAGACAGGGGTGGGGCTATGGCTACACCTTC.

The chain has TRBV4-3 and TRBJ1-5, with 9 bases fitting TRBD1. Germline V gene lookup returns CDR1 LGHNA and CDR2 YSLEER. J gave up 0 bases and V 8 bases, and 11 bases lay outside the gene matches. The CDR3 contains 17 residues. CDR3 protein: CASGLAGTGISNQPQHF. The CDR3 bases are TGCGCCAGCGGCCTCGCGGGGACAGGGATTAGCAATCAGCCCCAGCATTTT.

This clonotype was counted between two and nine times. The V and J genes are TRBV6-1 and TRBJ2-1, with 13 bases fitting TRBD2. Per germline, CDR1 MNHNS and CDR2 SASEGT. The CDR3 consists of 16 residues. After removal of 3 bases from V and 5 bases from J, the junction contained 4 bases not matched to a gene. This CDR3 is CASSDGLAGEHNEQFF. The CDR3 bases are TGTGCCAGCAGTGATGGACTAGCGGGGGAACACAATGAGCAGTTCTTC.

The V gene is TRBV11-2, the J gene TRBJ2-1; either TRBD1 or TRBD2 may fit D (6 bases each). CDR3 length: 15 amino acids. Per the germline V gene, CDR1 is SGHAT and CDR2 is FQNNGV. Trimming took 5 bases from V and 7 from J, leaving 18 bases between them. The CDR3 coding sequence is TGTGCCAGCAGCCGGGGGTGGGGGGCGTTAAATGAGCAGTTCTTC. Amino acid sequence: CASSRGWGALNEQFF.

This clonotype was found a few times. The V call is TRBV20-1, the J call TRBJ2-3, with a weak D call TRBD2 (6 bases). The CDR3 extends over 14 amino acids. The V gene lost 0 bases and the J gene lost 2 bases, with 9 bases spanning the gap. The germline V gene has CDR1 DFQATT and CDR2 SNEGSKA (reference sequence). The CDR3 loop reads CSARDTSPTDTQYF. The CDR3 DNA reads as TGCAGTGCTAGAGATACTAGCCCCACAGATACGCAGTATTTT.

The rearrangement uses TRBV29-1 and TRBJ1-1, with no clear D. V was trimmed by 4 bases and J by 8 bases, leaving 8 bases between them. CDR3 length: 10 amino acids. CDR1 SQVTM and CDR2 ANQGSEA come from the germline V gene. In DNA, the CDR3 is TGCAGCGTTGTGGCCTGGGAAGCTTTCTTT. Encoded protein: CSVVAWEAFF.

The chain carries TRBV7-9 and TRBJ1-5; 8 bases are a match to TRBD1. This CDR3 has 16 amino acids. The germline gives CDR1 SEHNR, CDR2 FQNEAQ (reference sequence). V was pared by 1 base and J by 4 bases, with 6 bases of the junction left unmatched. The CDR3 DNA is TGTGCCAGCAGCTTAGTCGAGGGGACAGGTAATCAGCCCCAGCATTTT. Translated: CASSLVEGTGNQPQHF.

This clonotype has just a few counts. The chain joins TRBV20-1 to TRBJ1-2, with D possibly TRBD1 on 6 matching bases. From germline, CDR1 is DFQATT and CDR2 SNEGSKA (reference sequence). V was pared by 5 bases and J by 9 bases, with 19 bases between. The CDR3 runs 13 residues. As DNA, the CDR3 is TGCAGTGCTCAGAACTCCTTGGGGGGCAGCTACACCTTC. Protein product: CSAQNSLGGSYTF.

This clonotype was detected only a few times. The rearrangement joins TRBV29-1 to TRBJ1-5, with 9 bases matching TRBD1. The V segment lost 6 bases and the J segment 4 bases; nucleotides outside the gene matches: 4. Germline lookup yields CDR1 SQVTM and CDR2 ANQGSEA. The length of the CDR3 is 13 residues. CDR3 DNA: TGCAGCGTGGGGACAGGGCTGAATCAGCCCCAGCATTTT. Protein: CSVGTGLNQPQHF.

DNA for the CDR3: TGTGCCAGCAGTGCCTTACCCGGGACAGGGAAAGAGACCCAGTACTTC. It encodes CASSALPGTGKETQYF. V is TRBV28 and J is TRBJ2-5, with 9 bases fitting TRBD1. The CDR3 has 16 residues. V lost 5 bases, J lost 3 bases, and 10 bases stayed unmatched. Germline V gene data show CDR1 as MDHEN and CDR2 as SYDVKM.

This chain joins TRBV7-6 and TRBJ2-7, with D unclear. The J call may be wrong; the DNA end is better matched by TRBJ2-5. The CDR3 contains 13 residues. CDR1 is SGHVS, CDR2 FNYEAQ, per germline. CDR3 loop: CASSVSGKETQYF. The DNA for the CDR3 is TGTGCCAGCAGCGTCTCTGGGAAAGAGACCCAGTACTTC.

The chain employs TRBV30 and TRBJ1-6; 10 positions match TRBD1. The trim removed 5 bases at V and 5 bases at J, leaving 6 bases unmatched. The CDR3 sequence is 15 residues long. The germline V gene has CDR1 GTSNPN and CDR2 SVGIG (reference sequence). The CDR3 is CAWDRGQGDNSPLHF. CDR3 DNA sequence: TGTGCCTGGGACAGGGGGCAAGGAGATAATTCACCCCTCCACTTT.

CDR3 DNA sequence: TGCAGTGCTAGACCCACGCCTAGCTCCTACAATGAGCAGTTCTTC. Translating it yields CSARPTPSSYNEQFF. The chain joins TRBV20-1 to TRBJ2-1; D unclear. The CDR3 runs to 15 residues. CDR1 is DFQATT, CDR2 SNEGSKA, per germline (reference sequence). V was cut by 2 bases and J by 0 bases, with 11 bases left in between.

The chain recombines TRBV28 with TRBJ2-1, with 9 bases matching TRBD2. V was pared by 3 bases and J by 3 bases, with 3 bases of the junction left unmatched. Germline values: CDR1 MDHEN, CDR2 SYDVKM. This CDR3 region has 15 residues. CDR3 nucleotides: TGTGCCAGCAGTTTTATGCGGGGGGGCTACAATGAGCAGTTCTTC. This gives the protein CASSFMRGGYNEQFF.

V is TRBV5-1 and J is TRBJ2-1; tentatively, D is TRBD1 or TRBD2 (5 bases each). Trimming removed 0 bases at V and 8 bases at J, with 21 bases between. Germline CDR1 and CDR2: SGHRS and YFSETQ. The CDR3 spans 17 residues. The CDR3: CASSLGRRGFGLYEQFF. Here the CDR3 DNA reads TGCGCCAGCAGCTTGGGCAGACGGGGCTTTGGGCTCTATGAGCAGTTCTTC.

The CDR3 here is CASSQPTMGGNQPQHF. CDR3 in DNA: TGCGCCAGCAGCCAACCTACCATGGGGGGCAATCAGCCCCAGCATTTT. The chain couples TRBV4-1 to TRBJ1-5; D might be TRBD1 (5 bases). Trimming shortened V by 2 bases and J by 2 bases, and 13 bases separated the two germline ends. The CDR3 loop spans 16 amino acids. Per the germline V gene, CDR1 is MGHRA and CDR2 is YSYEKL.

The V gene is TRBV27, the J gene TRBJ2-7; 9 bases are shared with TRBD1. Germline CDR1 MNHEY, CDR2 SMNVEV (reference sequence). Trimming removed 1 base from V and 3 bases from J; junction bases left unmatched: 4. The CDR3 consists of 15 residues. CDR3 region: CASSLYGTGNYEQYF. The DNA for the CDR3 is TGTGCCAGCAGTTTATACGGGACAGGGAACTACGAGCAGTACTTC.

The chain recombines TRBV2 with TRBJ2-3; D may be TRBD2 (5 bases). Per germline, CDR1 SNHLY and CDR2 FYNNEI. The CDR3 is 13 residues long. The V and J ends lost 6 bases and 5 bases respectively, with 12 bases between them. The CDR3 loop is CASRASAGDTQYF. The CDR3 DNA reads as TGTGCCAGCAGGGCAAGCGCGGGAGATACGCAGTATTTT.

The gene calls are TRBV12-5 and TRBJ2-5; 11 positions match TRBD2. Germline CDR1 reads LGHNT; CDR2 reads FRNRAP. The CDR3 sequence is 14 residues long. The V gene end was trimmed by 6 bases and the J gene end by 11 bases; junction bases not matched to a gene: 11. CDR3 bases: TGTGCTAGTGGCTTACTAGCGGGGGCCTGTAGTCAGTACTTC. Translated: CASGLLAGACSQYF.

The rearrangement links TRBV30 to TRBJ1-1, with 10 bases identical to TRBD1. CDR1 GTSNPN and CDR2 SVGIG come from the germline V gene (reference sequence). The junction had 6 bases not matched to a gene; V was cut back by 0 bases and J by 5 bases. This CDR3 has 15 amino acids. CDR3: CAWSVRDRGGTEAFF. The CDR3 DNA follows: TGTGCCTGGAGTGTACGGGACAGGGGAGGGACTGAAGCTTTCTTT.

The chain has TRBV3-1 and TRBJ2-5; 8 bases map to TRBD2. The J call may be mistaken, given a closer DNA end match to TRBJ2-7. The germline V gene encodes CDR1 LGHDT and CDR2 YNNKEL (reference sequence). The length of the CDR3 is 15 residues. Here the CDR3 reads CASSQRALADYEQYF. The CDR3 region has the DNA TGTGCCAGCAGCCAACGCGCACTAGCGGATTACGAGCAGTACTTC.

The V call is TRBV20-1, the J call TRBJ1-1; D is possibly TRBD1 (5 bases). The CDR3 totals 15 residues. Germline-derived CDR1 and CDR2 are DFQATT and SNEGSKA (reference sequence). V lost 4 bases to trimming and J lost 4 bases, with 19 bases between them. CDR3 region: CSAKDGAGFGTEAFF. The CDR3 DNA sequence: TGCAGTGCTAAAGATGGGGCAGGGTTTGGCACTGAAGCTTTCTTT.

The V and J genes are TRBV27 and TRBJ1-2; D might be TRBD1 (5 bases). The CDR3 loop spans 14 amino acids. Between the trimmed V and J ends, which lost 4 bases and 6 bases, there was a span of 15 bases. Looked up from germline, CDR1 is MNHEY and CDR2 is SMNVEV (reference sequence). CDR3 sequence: CASSSWGQGHGYTF. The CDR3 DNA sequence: TGTGCCAGCAGTTCATGGGGCCAGGGCCATGGCTACACCTTC.

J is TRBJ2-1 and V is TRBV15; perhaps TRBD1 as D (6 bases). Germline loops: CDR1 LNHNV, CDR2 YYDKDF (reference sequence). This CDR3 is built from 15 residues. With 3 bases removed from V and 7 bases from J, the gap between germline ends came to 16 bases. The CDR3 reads CATSREQGSGNEQFF. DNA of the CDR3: TGTGCCACCAGCAGGGAACAGGGTTCTGGGAATGAGCAGTTCTTC.

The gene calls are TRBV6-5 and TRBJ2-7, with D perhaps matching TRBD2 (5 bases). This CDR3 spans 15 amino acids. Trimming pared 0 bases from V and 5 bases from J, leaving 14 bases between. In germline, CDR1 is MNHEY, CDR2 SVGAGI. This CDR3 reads CASSYSPGIVDEQYF. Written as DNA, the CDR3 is TGTGCCAGCAGTTACTCGCCGGGGATCGTTGACGAGCAGTACTTC.

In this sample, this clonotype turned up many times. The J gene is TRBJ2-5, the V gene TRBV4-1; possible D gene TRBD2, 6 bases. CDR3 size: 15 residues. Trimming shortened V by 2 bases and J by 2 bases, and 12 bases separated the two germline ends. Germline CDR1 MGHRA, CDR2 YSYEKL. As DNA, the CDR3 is TGCGCCAGCAGCCAAACGTCGGGGGTACAAGAGACCCAGTACTTC. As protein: CASSQTSGVQETQYF.

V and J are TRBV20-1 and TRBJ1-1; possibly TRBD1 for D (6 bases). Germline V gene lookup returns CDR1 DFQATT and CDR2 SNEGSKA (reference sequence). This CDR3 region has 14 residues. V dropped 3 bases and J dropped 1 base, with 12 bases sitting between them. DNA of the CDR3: TGCAGTGCTAGGACACAGGGCAGGAACACTGAAGCTTTCTTT. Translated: CSARTQGRNTEAFF.

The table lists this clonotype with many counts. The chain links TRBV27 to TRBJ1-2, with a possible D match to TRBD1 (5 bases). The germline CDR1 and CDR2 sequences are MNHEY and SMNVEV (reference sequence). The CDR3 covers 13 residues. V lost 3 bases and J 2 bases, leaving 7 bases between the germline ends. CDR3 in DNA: TGTGCCAGCAGTTTTTCAGGGAACTATGGCTACACCTTC. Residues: CASSFSGNYGYTF.

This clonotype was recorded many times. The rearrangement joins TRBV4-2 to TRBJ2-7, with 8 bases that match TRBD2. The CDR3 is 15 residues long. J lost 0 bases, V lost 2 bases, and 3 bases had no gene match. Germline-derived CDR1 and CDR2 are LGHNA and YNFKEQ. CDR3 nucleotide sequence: TGTGCCAGCAGCCAATATAGCGGGACCTCCTACGAGCAGTACTTC. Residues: CASSQYSGTSYEQYF.

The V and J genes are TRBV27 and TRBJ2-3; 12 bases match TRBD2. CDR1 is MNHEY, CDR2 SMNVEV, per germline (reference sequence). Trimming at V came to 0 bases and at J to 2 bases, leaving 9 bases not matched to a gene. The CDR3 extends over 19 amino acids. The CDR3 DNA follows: TGTGCCAGCAGTTTATCACTCCACTCTAGCGGGGGGGCCACAGATACGCAGTATTTT. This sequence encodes CASSLSLHSSGGATDTQYF.

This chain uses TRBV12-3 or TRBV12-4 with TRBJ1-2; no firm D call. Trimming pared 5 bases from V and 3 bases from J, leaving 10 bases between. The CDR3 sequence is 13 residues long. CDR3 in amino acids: CASSVFSDYGYTF. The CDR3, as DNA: TGTGCCAGCAGTGTATTCTCGGACTATGGCTACACCTTC.